This T cell receptor beta chain derives from a study of shared clonotypes between healthy human individuals. TCRdb's table, derived via immunoSEQ multiplex PCR, lists solely in-frame clones and lacks some. The sample holds just over 2,000,000 clones, just under 95% seen once. Findings and limits, study-wide: Around 5% of naive CD4 clonotypes were common to a few donors. Naive subsets usually exceeded memory subsets in estimated richness. Clonotypes not shared had lower generation probabilities than those common to all four donors.

The V and J ends lost 5 bases and 4 bases, in that order; junction bases with no gene match: 5. The length of the CDR3 is 12 residues. Germline V gene lookup returns CDR1 SQVTM and CDR2 ANQGSEA. CD45RO-negative, CCR7-positively selected cells formed the naive CD8 fraction, excluding terminally differentiated effector memory CD45RA+ cells. Regarding this clone: Antigen: not known.

The chain has TRBV29-1 and TRBJ2-7; 7 bases are shared with TRBD2. The sequence came from a young man in good health. Sequenced: naive CD8+ T cells sorted from blood. CDR3 protein: CSVLGGGYEQYF. CDR3 sequence (DNA): TGCAGCGTTCTCGGGGGAGGGTACGAGCAGTACTTC.